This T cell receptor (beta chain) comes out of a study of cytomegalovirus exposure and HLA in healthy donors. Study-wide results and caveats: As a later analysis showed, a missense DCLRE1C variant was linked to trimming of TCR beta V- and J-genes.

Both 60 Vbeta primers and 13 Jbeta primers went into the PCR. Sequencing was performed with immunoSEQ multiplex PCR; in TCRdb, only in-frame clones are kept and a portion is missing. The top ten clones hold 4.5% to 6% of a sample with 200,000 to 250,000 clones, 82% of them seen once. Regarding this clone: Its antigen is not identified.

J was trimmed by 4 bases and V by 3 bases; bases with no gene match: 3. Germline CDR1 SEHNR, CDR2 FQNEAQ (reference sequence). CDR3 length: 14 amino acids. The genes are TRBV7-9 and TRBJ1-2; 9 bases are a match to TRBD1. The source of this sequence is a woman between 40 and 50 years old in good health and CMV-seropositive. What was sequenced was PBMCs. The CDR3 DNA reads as TGTGCCAGCAGCTTGCAACAGGGGGCCTATGGCTACACCTTC. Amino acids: CASSLQQGAYGYTF.